One and the same sample provided the 8 T cell receptor beta chains below, sequenced in a study of fetal regulatory T cell absence and autoimmunity. Here immunoSEQ multiplex PCR was the method, and the copy in TCRdb shows in-frame clones only, minus some. The sample carries about 95,000 clones, approximately 79% recorded once. The sample taken for sequencing was pancreas tissue. These receptors were taken from a male donor with IPEX syndrome.

V is TRBV5-1 and J is TRBJ2-2, with a tentative D call TRBD1 (6 bases). The CDR3 extends over 16 amino acids. The germline V gene encodes CDR1 SGHRS and CDR2 YFSETQ. V lost 0 bases, J lost 5 bases, and 14 bases lay in between. The CDR3 DNA follows: TGCGCCAGCAGCTTGGTGCAGGGGCTGGGGACCGGGGAGCTGTTTTTT. It translates to CASSLVQGLGTGELFF.

This chain connects TRBV4-1 to TRBJ2-2; 12 positions match TRBD2. The CDR3 totals 17 residues. CDR1 MGHRA and CDR2 YSYEKL come from the germline V gene. V was pared by 2 bases and J by 7 bases, with 8 bases of the junction left unmatched. Written as DNA, the CDR3 is TGCGCCAGCAGCCAAAGGACTAGCGGGGCGAGGGGCGGGGAGCTGTTTTTT. Its protein product is CASSQRTSGARGGELFF.

The chain combines TRBV5-1 with TRBJ1-6; TRBD1 matches 11 bases. J lost 8 bases, V lost 2 bases, and 6 bases had no gene match. The CDR3 runs 16 residues. The germline gives CDR1 SGHRS, CDR2 YFSETQ. The CDR3 loop is CASSFGRTGGDSPLHF. The CDR3 region has the DNA TGCGCCAGCAGCTTTGGGCGGACAGGGGGCGATTCACCCCTCCACTTT.

The chain is built from TRBV9 and TRBJ2-1, with TRBD2 identical over 9 bases. V lost 0 bases to trimming and J lost 3 bases; unmatched junction nucleotides: 4. Germline V gene sequence: CDR1 SGDLS, CDR2 YYNGEE. This CDR3 comprises 16 residues. DNA of the CDR3: TGTGCCAGCAGCGTAGGCCTAGCGGGGATCTACAATGAGCAGTTCTTC. Translating it yields CASSVGLAGIYNEQFF.

The CDR3 spells CASSRQGDTIYF. The CDR3 DNA is TGCGCCAGCAGCCGACAGGGGGACACCATATATTTT. V usage is TRBV5-1 and J usage is TRBJ1-3; 9 bases align to TRBD1. There are 12 residues in the CDR3. Germline CDR1 is SGHRS and CDR2 is YFSETQ. The V and J ends lost 4 bases and 8 bases, in that order; junction bases with no gene match: 1.

This clone has only a few counts. The CDR3, as DNA: TGTGCCAGCAGCCGACGGGACACCGGGGAGCTGTTTTTT. Translated, it gives CASSRRDTGELFF. The chain carries TRBV27 and TRBJ2-2; D is uncertain. The germline V and J ends were trimmed by 6 bases and 3 bases, with 8 bases remaining between them. This CDR3 is built from 13 residues. Germline V CDR1 and CDR2: MNHEY, SMNVEV (reference sequence).

The chain is built from TRBV9 and TRBJ2-7; D unclear. V was clipped by 3 bases and J by 4 bases, with 5 bases between them. Germline CDR1 reads SGDLS; CDR2 reads YYNGEE. The CDR3 has 11 amino acids. The CDR3 loop is CASSAGYEQYF. The DNA of the CDR3 is TGTGCCAGCAGCGCAGGTTACGAGCAGTACTTC.

This clone is medium-sized by share. CDR3 residues: CASSLTSAYEQYF. CDR3 DNA sequence: TGTGCCAGCAGCTTGACTAGCGCCTACGAGCAGTACTTC. The rearrangement joins TRBV11-3 to TRBJ2-7, with 8 bases lining up with TRBD2. Germline V gives CDR1 SGHNT, CDR2 YENEEA. The CDR3 loop spans 13 amino acids. Losses at the gene ends were 3 bases for V and 2 bases for J; bases not matched to a gene: 0.